This TCR beta chain appears in the sequencing data of a study of control samples from healthy donors and cancer patients. The CDR3 runs 14 residues. With 2 bases removed from V and 4 bases from J, the gap between germline ends came to 11 bases. Germline-derived CDR1 and CDR2 are PRHDT and FYEKMQ (reference sequence). Assay used: immunoSEQ multiplex PCR; TCRdb lists only in-frame clones, some missing. The sample has 100,000 to 150,000 clones, 90% seen once. This TCR derives from a man in his late teens or twenties in good health. V usage is TRBV13 and J usage is TRBJ1-1; D unresolved. Sequencing was carried out using blood. The CDR3 DNA follows: TGTGCCAGCAGCTTATCGGCGGGCGGCACTGAAGCTTTCTTT. This encodes CASSLSAGGTEAFF.